This T cell receptor (beta chain) was sequenced during a study of T cell responses to AZD1222 COVID-19 vaccine. Only a few counts were recorded for this clone. Its antigen is unknown. Broader study findings: Most donors were white British and more were female, and clonal diversity was possibly underestimated. Spike as a whole was targeted by vaccine-associated CD4 TCRs, dominant at 160-218 and 743-854. Baseline serostatus was positive in only a handful of AZD1222 recipients.

Germline V gene data show CDR1 as LGHNA and CDR2 as YNFKEQ. The CDR3 consists of 16 residues. V was pared by 3 bases and J by 1 base, with 6 bases of the junction left unmatched. Using immunoSEQ multiplex PCR, the repertoire was profiled, and TCRdb retains in-frame clones only, with some absent. Of fewer than 80,000 clones detected, 88% appear once; the ten largest clones hold 9% to 10%. V gene TRBV4-2 combines with J gene TRBJ1-1; 9 bases align to TRBD1. This receptor was identified in an adult who received the MenACWY meningococcal vaccine as a control. Sequenced here: peripheral blood, sampled 28 days after the second dose of the MenACWY control vaccine. CDR3 coding DNA: TGTGCCAGCAGCCAGGGACAGGGACAGCCGAACACTGAAGCTTTCTTT. Translating gives CASSQGQGQPNTEAFF.